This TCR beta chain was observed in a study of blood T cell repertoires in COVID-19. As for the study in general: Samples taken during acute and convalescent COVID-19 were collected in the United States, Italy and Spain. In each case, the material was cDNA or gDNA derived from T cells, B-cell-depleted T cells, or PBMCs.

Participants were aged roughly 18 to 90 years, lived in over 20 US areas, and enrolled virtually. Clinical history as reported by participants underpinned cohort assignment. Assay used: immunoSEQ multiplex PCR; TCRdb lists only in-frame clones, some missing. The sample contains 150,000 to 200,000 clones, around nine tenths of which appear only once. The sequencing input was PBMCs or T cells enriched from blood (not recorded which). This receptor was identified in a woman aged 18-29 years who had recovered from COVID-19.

The CDR3: CASSNPSYEQYF. The CDR3 coding sequence is TGTGCCAGCAGCAATCCGTCTTACGAGCAGTACTTC. The V call is TRBV6-2 or TRBV6-3, the J call TRBJ2-7, with unresolved D. Per germline, CDR1 MNHEY and CDR2 SVGEGT. This CDR3 spans 12 amino acids. Trimming shortened V by 6 bases and J by 4 bases, and 10 bases separated the two germline ends.